The next 19 T cell receptor beta chains were all read from a single sample in a study of T cells in Graves' hyperthyroidism and ophthalmopathy. RNA transcripts gave rise to amplified TCR beta CDR3 regions. The study used the HTBI primer set for a first-round RT-PCR of the TCR CDR3. TCRdb reanalysed the multiplex PCR reads using MiXCR and keeps one entry per CDR3 protein. The data show around 700,000 distinct CDR3 sequences, over 35% seen once. Sequencing was carried out using blood. The receptors originated from a woman aged 40 to 50 with Graves' hyperthyroidism.

Comment on this clonotype: With a much larger clone just one base away, this may be a read error. The rearrangement joins TRBV9 to TRBJ1-2, with no clear D. The CDR3 totals 14 residues. The V gene's germline CDR1 is SGDLS and CDR2 YYNGEE. The DNA for the CDR3 is TGTGCCAGCAGCGAAACGACACAAAAATATGGCCACACCTTC. It codes for CASSETTQKYGHTF.

In its sample, this clonotype was seen many times. V usage is TRBV10-3 and J usage is TRBJ1-6; the match to TRBD1 covers 9 bases. CDR3 length equals 14 residues. Germline V gene data show CDR1 as ENHRY and CDR2 as SYGVKD. The ends lost 7 bases at V and 6 bases at J; junction bases unmatched: 4. The CDR3 spells CAITRDRANSPLHF. The CDR3 nucleotides are TGTGCCATCACCCGGGACAGGGCTAATTCACCCCTCCACTTT.

On this clonotype itself: This could be a read error, since a much larger clone is one nucleotide away. This chain connects TRBV19 to TRBJ1-5; D is ambiguous. The CDR3 contains 13 residues. Germline CDR1 LNHDA, CDR2 SQIVND (reference sequence). CDR3 coding DNA: TGTGCCAGTAGTGTGGTCAGCAATCAGCCCCAGCGTTTT. It is translated as CASSVVSNQPQRF.

This clonotype was observed at least ten times. This rearrangement joins TRBV7-9 to TRBJ1-2; D not certain. CDR1 is SEHNR and CDR2 is FQNEAQ in the germline V gene (reference sequence). The CDR3 spans 15 residues. V dropped 0 bases and J dropped 6 bases, with 14 bases sitting between them. CDR3 sequence: CASSLAGRSKDGYTF. DNA for the CDR3: TGTGCCAGCAGCTTAGCAGGCAGGTCGAAAGATGGCTACACCTTC.

This clonotype showed up just a few times. A clone one base away is much larger, so this may be a read error. The genes are TRBV2 and TRBJ1-3, with D unclear. Germline CDR1 reads SNHLY; CDR2 reads FYNNEI. The length of the CDR3 is 14 residues. In DNA, the CDR3 is TGTGCCAGCAGTGATAACGTCTCTGGAAACACCACATATTTT. Amino acids: CASSDNVSGNTTYF.

Points on this clonotype: As the CDR3 is not closed by the conserved phenylalanine or tryptophan, this likely results from a read error. V gene TRBV20-1 combines with J gene TRBJ1-1, with 9 bases aligning to TRBD1. CDR1 is DFQATT, CDR2 SNEGSKA, per germline (reference sequence). The CDR3 extends over 15 amino acids. With V trimmed by 1 base and J by 2 bases, 5 bases remained unmatched. CDR3 DNA sequence: TGCAGTGCTAGAGCCAGGACAGGGGCCAACACTGAAGCTTTCCTT. Translating gives CSARARTGANTEAFL.

The V call is TRBV6-5, the J call TRBJ1-1, with TRBD1 as a possible D gene (5 bases). Germline CDR1 is MNHEY and CDR2 is SVGAGI. The CDR3 extends over 15 amino acids. The V and J ends lost 8 bases and 10 bases respectively, with 26 bases between them. CDR3 protein: CASDKTGLLGVGAFF. The CDR3, as DNA: TGTGCCAGCGATAAAACAGGCCTGCTGGGAGTCGGAGCTTTCTTT.

The chain uses TRBV19 and TRBJ1-4, with 10 bases lining up with TRBD1. Unmatched junction bases numbered 8, after V lost 6 bases and J lost 10 bases. The germline CDR1 and CDR2 sequences are LNHDA and SQIVND (reference sequence). The CDR3 spans 14 residues. DNA for the CDR3: TGTGCCAGTAGCTCGGGGACAGGGGCTGGAAAACTGTTTTTT. Amino acid sequence: CASSSGTGAGKLFF.

At least ten counts were recorded for this clonotype. The V and J genes are TRBV6-5 and TRBJ1-2; 10 bases line up with TRBD1. This CDR3 region has 13 residues. V shed 8 bases and J 11 bases; nucleotides not matched to a gene: 11. Germline assignment: CDR1 MNHEY and CDR2 SVGAGI. CDR3 amino acids: CASGLTGGETYTF. CDR3 DNA sequence: TGTGCCAGCGGATTGACAGGGGGCGAGACGTACACCTTC.

Of note for this clonotype: A much larger clone sits a single nucleotide away, making a read error possible. The chain is built from TRBV7-8 and TRBJ1-1, with D possibly TRBD1 on 5 matching bases. CDR1 is SGHVS, CDR2 FQNEAQ, per germline. CDR3 length: 13 residues. The CDR3 coding sequence is TGTGCCAGCAGCTTAGTGCTGGACACTGGAGCTTTCTTT. Protein product: CASSLVLDTGAFF. The full variable domain, completed using reference TRBV7-8 and TRBJ1-1, is GAGVSQSPRYKVAKRGQDVALRCDPISGHVSLFWYQQALGQGPEFLTYFQNEAQLDKSGLPSDRFFAERPEGSVSTLKIQRTQQEDSAVYLCASSLVLDTGAFFGQGTRLTVV.

At least ten counts were recorded for this clonotype. The chain links TRBV29-1 to TRBJ2-5; TRBD1 matches at 8 bases. The CDR3 is made up of 12 amino acids. In germline, CDR1 is SQVTM, CDR2 ANQGSEA. The V gene end was trimmed by 8 bases and the J gene end by 3 bases; junction bases not matched to a gene: 5. The CDR3 loop reads CSTQDREETQYF. The CDR3 region has the DNA TGCAGCACTCAGGACAGGGAAGAGACCCAGTACTTC. Looking up the rest from reference TRBV29-1 and TRBJ2-5 gives the full variable domain: SAVISQKPSRDICQRGTSLTIQCQVDSQVTMMFWYRQQPGQSLTLIATANQGSEATYESGFVIDKFPISRPNLTFSTLTVSNMSPEDSSIYLCSTQDREETQYFGPGTRLLVL.

Many counts were recorded for this clonotype. The chain couples TRBV11-2 to TRBJ2-2; D tentatively fits TRBD1 or TRBD2 (5 bases each). Germline assignment: CDR1 SGHAT and CDR2 FQNNGV. The CDR3 is 15 residues long. The germline V and J ends were trimmed by 1 base and 10 bases, with 16 bases remaining between them. The CDR3 nucleotides read TGTGCCAGCAGCTTAGTATCAGGGACGAGAGAGGAGCTGTTTTTT. Encoded protein: CASSLVSGTREELFF.

In the case of this clonotype: The junction shows a germline mismatch at one end, possibly a read error. The chain couples TRBV6-2 or TRBV6-3 to TRBJ2-5; D is unresolved. This CDR3 comprises 14 residues. CDR1 and CDR2 (germline): MNHEY, SVGEGT. This CDR3 reads CASSYVVYQEAQYF. Written as DNA, the CDR3 is TGTGCCAGCAGTTACGTCGTATACCAAGAGGCCCAGTACTTC.

There are many counts of this clonotype. The chain has TRBV6-5 and TRBJ1-2, with D possibly matching TRBD1 (5 bases). Trimming pared 1 base from V and 2 bases from J, leaving 11 bases between. From germline, CDR1 is MNHEY and CDR2 SVGAGI. This CDR3 contains 15 residues. The CDR3 coding sequence is TGTGCCAGCAGTTACTACAGGCGGGGGAACTATGGCTACACCTTC. Residues: CASSYYRRGNYGYTF.

The chain uses TRBV7-3 and TRBJ2-7; D may correspond to TRBD1 or TRBD2 (6 bases each). Germline CDR1 SGHTA, CDR2 FQGTGA. V was trimmed by 8 bases and J by 6 bases, leaving 23 bases between them. The CDR3 has 15 residues. CDR3 residues: CASSPPGRGPSEQYF. CDR3 DNA: TGTGCCAGCTCACCTCCGGGACGGGGGCCCAGCGAGCAGTACTTC.

This clonotype occurred many times. The genes are TRBV7-2 and TRBJ1-6; a weak D match, TRBD1 (6 bases). Germline-derived CDR1 and CDR2 are SGHTA and FQGNSA. The germline V and J ends were trimmed by 1 base and 7 bases, with 8 bases remaining between them. The CDR3 is 14 residues long. The chain's CDR3 is CASSLGRGNSPLHF. As DNA, the CDR3 is TGTGCCAGCAGCTTAGGCAGGGGAAATTCACCCCTCCACTTT.

This clonotype has a single count. A much larger clone differs from this one at a single base, so this may be a read error. The chain recombines TRBV7-9 with TRBJ2-7; no reliable D call. With 1 base removed from V and 10 bases from J, the gap between germline ends came to 20 bases. Germline CDR1 SEHNR, CDR2 FQNEAQ (reference sequence). This CDR3 region has 15 residues. The DNA for the CDR3 is TGTGCCAGCAGCTTAGGAGAGGCCCACCAAGAGGCCCAGTACTTC. Translated, it gives CASSLGEAHQEAQYF.

A remark on this clonotype: A junction boundary mismatches the germline segment, possibly from a read error. The J gene is TRBJ1-1, the V gene TRBV5-1; a weak D match, TRBD1 (6 bases). The CDR3 sequence is 15 residues long. Per the germline V gene, CDR1 is SGHRS and CDR2 is YFSETQ. As DNA, the CDR3 is TGTGCCAGCAGACCCAGGGGCAGGACGAACACTGAAGCTTTCTTT. The encoded protein is CASRPRGRTNTEAFF.

This clonotype showed up many times. This chain links TRBV10-3 with TRBJ1-6, with TRBD1 identical over 8 bases. The ends lost 3 bases at V and 11 bases at J; junction bases unmatched: 12. Per the germline V gene, CDR1 is ENHRY and CDR2 is SYGVKD. The CDR3 sequence is 16 residues long. Written as DNA, the CDR3 is TGTGCCATCAGTGAAGGGACAGGAACCCTTAGGGCACCCCTCCACTTT. Amino acids: CAISEGTGTLRAPLHF.